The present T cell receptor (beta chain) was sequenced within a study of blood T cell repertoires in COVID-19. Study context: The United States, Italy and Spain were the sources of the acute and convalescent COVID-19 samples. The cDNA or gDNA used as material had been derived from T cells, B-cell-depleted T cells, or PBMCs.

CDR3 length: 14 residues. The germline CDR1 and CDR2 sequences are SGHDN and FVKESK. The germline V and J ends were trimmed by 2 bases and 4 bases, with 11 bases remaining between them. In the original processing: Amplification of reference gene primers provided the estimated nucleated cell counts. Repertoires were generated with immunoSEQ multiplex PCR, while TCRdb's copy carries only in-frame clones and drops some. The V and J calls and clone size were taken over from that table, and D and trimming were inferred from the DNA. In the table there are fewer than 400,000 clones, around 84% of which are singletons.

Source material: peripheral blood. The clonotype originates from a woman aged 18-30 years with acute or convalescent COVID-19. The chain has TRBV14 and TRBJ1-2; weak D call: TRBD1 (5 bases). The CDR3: CASSQSTGPYGYTF. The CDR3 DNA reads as TGTGCCAGCAGCCAATCAACAGGTCCCTATGGCTACACCTTC. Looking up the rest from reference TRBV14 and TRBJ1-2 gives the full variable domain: EAGVTQFPSHSVIEKGQTVTLRCDPISGHDNLYWYRRVMGKEIKFLLHFVKESKQDESGMPNNRFLAERTGGTYSTLKVQPAELEDSGVYFCASSQSTGPYGYTFGSGTRLTVV.